Listed here are 5 T cell receptor beta chains from one sample, sequenced in a study of T-cell reconstitution after alpha-beta-depleted transplantation in children. Unique molecular identifiers were used in preparing the TCRbeta library. Via MiXCR, TCRdb re-called the PCR reads, giving one row per CDR3 protein. The sample has 600,000 to 800,000 distinct CDR3 sequences, around 12% seen once. The material was PBMCs, obtained before TCRalphabeta/CD19-depleted stem cell transplant. These receptors all stem from a girl aged 2 to 9 with congenital amegakaryocytic thrombocytopenia, due to receive a stem cell transplant.

This rearrangement joins TRBV7-2 to TRBJ2-7; 9 bases agree with TRBD1. This CDR3 contains 16 residues. From germline, CDR1 is SGHTA and CDR2 FQGNSA. Losses at the gene ends were 3 bases for V and 1 base for J; bases not matched to a gene: 7. In nucleotides, the CDR3 is TGTGCCAGCAGCTTTCCACCGGGACAGGGTTCCTACGAGCAGTACTTC. It encodes CASSFPPGQGSYEQYF.

This clonotype appeared a few times. The V gene is TRBV6-1, the J gene TRBJ1-5, with D possibly TRBD1 on 6 matching bases. Looked up from germline, CDR1 is MNHNS and CDR2 is SASEGT. There are 14 residues in the CDR3. V gave up 5 bases and J gave up 6 bases, with 14 bases separating them. The CDR3 sequence is CASSPHRDSQPQHF. The CDR3 DNA is TGTGCCAGCAGTCCCCACAGGGATAGTCAGCCCCAGCATTTT.

There are many counts of this clonotype. This chain uses TRBV5-1 with TRBJ2-1; 10 nucleotides line up with TRBD2. CDR1 is SGHRS and CDR2 is YFSETQ in the germline V gene. The CDR3 is made up of 16 amino acids. With V trimmed by 4 bases and J by 9 bases, 13 bases remained unmatched. CDR3 DNA sequence: TGCGCCAGCAGCCAAACAGCGGGAGGGCCTTTCCGTGAGCAGTTCTTC. It specifies CASSQTAGGPFREQFF.

J is TRBJ2-3 and V is TRBV29-1; unclear D gene. Germline CDR1 is SQVTM and CDR2 is ANQGSEA. The CDR3 is made up of 12 amino acids. V shed 4 bases and J shed 6 bases, with 11 bases lying between them. CDR3 protein: CSVGYARDTQYF. The DNA for the CDR3 is TGCAGCGTTGGGTACGCGAGGGATACGCAGTATTTT.

This clonotype has a handful of counts. The rearrangement uses TRBV4-1 and TRBJ2-1; TRBD2 aligns across 9 bases. This CDR3 spans 13 amino acids. V dropped 1 base and J dropped 13; count of bases not matched to a gene: 5. From germline, CDR1 is MGHRA and CDR2 YSYEKL. This CDR3 is CASSQAPLAGQFF. As DNA, the CDR3 is TGCGCCAGCAGCCAAGCTCCACTAGCGGGTCAGTTCTTC.